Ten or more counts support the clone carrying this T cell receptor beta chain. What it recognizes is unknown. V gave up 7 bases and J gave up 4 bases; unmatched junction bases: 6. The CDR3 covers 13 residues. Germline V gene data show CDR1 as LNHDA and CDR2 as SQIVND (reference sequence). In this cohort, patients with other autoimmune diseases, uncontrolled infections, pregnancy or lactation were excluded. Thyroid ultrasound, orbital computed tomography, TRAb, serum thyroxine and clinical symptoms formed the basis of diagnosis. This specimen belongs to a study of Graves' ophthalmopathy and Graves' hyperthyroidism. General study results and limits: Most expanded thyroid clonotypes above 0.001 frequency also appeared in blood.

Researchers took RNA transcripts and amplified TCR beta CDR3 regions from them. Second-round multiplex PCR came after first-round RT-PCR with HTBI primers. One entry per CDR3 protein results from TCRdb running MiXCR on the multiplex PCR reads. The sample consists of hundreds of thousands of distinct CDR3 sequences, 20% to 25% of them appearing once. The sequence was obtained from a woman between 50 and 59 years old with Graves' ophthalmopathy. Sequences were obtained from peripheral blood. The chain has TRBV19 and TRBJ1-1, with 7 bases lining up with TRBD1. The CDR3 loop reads CASKEGGFTEAFF. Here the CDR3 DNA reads TGTGCCAGTAAGGAAGGGGGCTTCACTGAAGCTTTCTTT.